One sample yielded the 6 T cell receptor beta chains listed below, sequenced in a study of blood T cells in healthy people across ages. A second PCR of about 7 to 12 cycles used a sample-barcoded 5' primer and a J-beta primer mix. Via MiXCR, TCRdb re-called the 5' RACE reads, giving one row per CDR3 protein. In the table there are 1.5 million to 2 million distinct CDR3 sequences, 28% of which are singletons. The sample taken for sequencing was blood. These receptor sequences come from a woman aged 25 to 39 in good health.

The chain employs TRBV20-1 and TRBJ2-3; 8 bases are shared with TRBD2. Trimming took 5 bases from V and 2 from J; bases not matched to a gene: 9. The germline CDR1 and CDR2 sequences are DFQATT and SNEGSKA (reference sequence). The CDR3 has 15 amino acids. CDR3 protein: CSAPKSGSPTDTQYF. The CDR3 DNA is TGCAGTGCTCCCAAAAGCGGGAGCCCCACAGATACGCAGTATTTT.

A few counts support this clonotype. This sequence joins TRBV5-1 and TRBJ1-1, with TRBD1 matching 7 bases. CDR1 SGHRS and CDR2 YFSETQ come from the germline V gene. The CDR3 runs 14 residues. With 4 bases clipped from V and 0 bases from J, the junction kept 3 bases outside the gene matches. DNA for the CDR3: TGCGCCAGCAGCATAGGGGGCATGAACACTGAAGCTTTCTTT. Protein product: CASSIGGMNTEAFF.

The chain is built from TRBV5-5 and TRBJ1-1; weak D call: TRBD1 (6 bases). The CDR3 is made up of 15 amino acids. V was shortened by 3 bases and J by 2 bases, with 14 bases between the two germline ends. The V gene's germline CDR1 is SGHKS and CDR2 YYEKEE (reference sequence). Here the CDR3 DNA reads TGTGCCAGCAGCTGGAGGGAACAGGGAAACACTGAAGCTTTCTTT. This gives the protein CASSWREQGNTEAFF. The variable domain in full, completed from reference TRBV5-5 and TRBJ1-1, reads DAGVTQSPTHLIKTRGQQVTLRCSPISGHKSVSWYQQVLGQGPQFIFQYYEKEERGRGNFPDRFSARQFPNYSSELNVNALLLGDSALYLCASSWREQGNTEAFFGQGTRLTVV.

The genes are TRBV24-1 and TRBJ1-2, with D tentatively TRBD1 (5 bases). Germline-derived CDR1 and CDR2 are KGHDR and SFDVKD. V lost 4 bases to trimming and J lost 2 bases, with 10 bases between them. The CDR3 is made up of 14 amino acids. This CDR3 reads CATSEPGLNYGYTF. DNA for the CDR3: TGTGCCACCAGTGAACCGGGACTCAACTATGGCTACACCTTC.

This clonotype appeared once. This chain connects TRBV4-2 to TRBJ2-5, with D possibly matching TRBD2 (5 bases). CDR3 size: 16 residues. The germline V gene has CDR1 LGHNA and CDR2 YNFKEQ. V was clipped by 0 bases and J by 2 bases, with 13 bases between them. In DNA form, the CDR3 reads TGTGCCAGCAGCCAAGATAGGACGGGAAGTCAAGAGACCCAGTACTTC. Encoded protein: CASSQDRTGSQETQYF.

This clonotype was found many times. V gene TRBV4-1 combines with J gene TRBJ2-7; D gene unclear. There are 14 residues in the CDR3. V gave up 3 bases and J gave up 3 bases, with 12 bases separating them. Germline CDR1 and CDR2: MGHRA and YSYEKL. The CDR3 DNA sequence: TGCGCCAGCAGCCAGGTCGCGTCGGGCTACGAGCAGTACTTC. It is translated as CASSQVASGYEQYF.